These 6 T cell receptor beta chains were sequenced from one sample in a study of OX40 agonist ivuxolimab in advanced cancers. Library preparation employed the immunoSEQ multiplex PCR assay. As stored in TCRdb, this immuneACCESS dataset retains in-frame rearrangements with V and J assigned. A fraction of the clones does not appear; measured against another copy, unresolved V genes explain less than half of the discrepancy, and the remainder lacks a known reason. This sample comprises 73,000 or so clones, 85% of them detected only once. Approximately 0.65% of the sample belongs to the ten largest clones. Here the sequenced sample was CD4+ or CD8+ T cells sorted from blood, taken in a trial of the OX40 agonist ivuxolimab. These receptors came from an adult with an advanced solid tumor such as melanoma, head and neck, liver or kidney cancer.

The rearrangement links TRBV19 to TRBJ2-5; possible D gene TRBD1, 6 bases. Trimming shortened V by 7 bases and J by 5 bases, and 14 bases separated the two germline ends. The germline gives CDR1 LNHDA, CDR2 SQIVND (reference sequence). The CDR3 totals 13 residues. The CDR3 bases are TGTGCCAGTACCGAAGGGGGTCGTGAGACCCAGTACTTC. It encodes CASTEGGRETQYF.

The chain employs TRBV11-2 and TRBJ2-2; no firm D call. The CDR3 length is 15 residues. Germline values: CDR1 SGHAT, CDR2 FQNNGV. The V end lost 1 base, the J end lost 2 bases, and 8 bases lay between the germline ends. CDR3 coding DNA: TGTGCCAGCAGCTTAGTTGCCCCAAACACCGGGGAGCTGTTTTTT. Protein product: CASSLVAPNTGELFF.

This clone was picked up a small number of times. This chain uses TRBV5-8 with TRBJ2-5; 7 bases are a match to TRBD1. The CDR3 runs 14 residues. Germline V gene lookup returns CDR1 SGHTS and CDR2 YDEGEE. V gave up 4 bases and J gave up 1 base; unmatched junction bases: 4. CDR3 in DNA: TGTGCCAGCAGCCGTGGGACAGCCCAAGAGACCCAGTACTTC. Protein product: CASSRGTAQETQYF.

This clone was seen a few times. V usage is TRBV10-3 and J usage is TRBJ2-5; perhaps D is TRBD1 or TRBD2 (6 bases each). The CDR3 covers 15 residues. Deletions cut 3 bases from V and 3 bases from J, with 14 bases between. In germline, CDR1 is ENHRY, CDR2 SYGVKD. The CDR3 DNA reads TGTGCCATCAGTGAAGGAGGGGGGCTCGAAGAGACCCAGTACTTC. Encoded protein: CAISEGGGLEETQYF.

The rearrangement links TRBV27 to TRBJ2-3; a weak D match, TRBD2 (6 bases). The germline CDR1 and CDR2 sequences are MNHEY and SMNVEV (reference sequence). The CDR3 sequence is 15 residues long. Trimming cost V 4 bases and J 3 bases, with 14 bases left between them. CDR3 in DNA: TGTGCCAGCAGTTGGAGCAGGACTAAAACAGATACGCAGTATTTT. It encodes CASSWSRTKTDTQYF.

This clone has only one observation. The chain carries TRBV6-1 and TRBJ2-4; D gene uncertain. V was shortened by 2 bases and J by 1 base, with 9 bases between the two germline ends. The CDR3 is 15 amino acids. The V gene's germline CDR1 is MNHNS and CDR2 SASEGT. Written as DNA, the CDR3 is TGTGCCAGCAGTGAACGCCGGGCGGCCAAAAACATTCAGTACTTC. It is translated as CASSERRAAKNIQYF.